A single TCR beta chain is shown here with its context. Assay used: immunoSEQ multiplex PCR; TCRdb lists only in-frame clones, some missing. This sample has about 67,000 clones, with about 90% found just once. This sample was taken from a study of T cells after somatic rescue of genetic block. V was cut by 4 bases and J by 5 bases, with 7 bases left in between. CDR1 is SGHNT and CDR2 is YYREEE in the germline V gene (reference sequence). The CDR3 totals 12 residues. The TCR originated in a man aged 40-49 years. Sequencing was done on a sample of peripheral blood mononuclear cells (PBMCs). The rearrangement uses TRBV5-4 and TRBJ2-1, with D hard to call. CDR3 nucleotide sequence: TGTGCCAGCAGCCCCGAGCACAATGAGCAGTTCTTC. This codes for CASSPEHNEQFF.